The 18 T cell receptor beta chains reported below all come from one sample, sequenced in a study of human T cells and chemical hapten exposure. Researchers extracted total RNA from unfractionated whole blood. The study's library attached unique molecular identifiers to single cDNA molecules. A single record per CDR3 protein comes from TCRdb applying MiXCR to the reads. The profile shows around 120,000 distinct CDR3 sequences, 8.5% of them singletons. Specimen: whole blood. Receptors were obtained from a human donor in good health. Some clones in this sample may be carry-over from other donors' samples.

This clonotype was recorded at least ten times. This chain uses TRBV6-6 with TRBJ1-3; no reliable D call. V lost 4 bases and J lost 4, with 26 bases in between. The V gene's germline CDR1 is MNHNY and CDR2 SVGAGI (reference sequence). This CDR3 is built from 19 residues. CDR3 sequence reads: CASSFLGSLKGSGGNTIYF. Here the CDR3 DNA reads TGTGCCAGCAGTTTCCTGGGGTCTCTCAAGGGTTCGGGAGGAAACACCATATATTTT.

This clonotype showed up just a few times. The V gene is TRBV10-3, the J gene TRBJ2-7; 11 nucleotides align to TRBD2. The CDR3 is 17 amino acids. Germline loops: CDR1 ENHRY, CDR2 SYGVKD. Trimming removed 0 bases from V and 1 base from J; junction bases left unmatched: 5. Here the CDR3 DNA reads TGTGCCATCAGTGAGTCGGCGGGACTAGCGGTTTCCTACGAGCAGTACTTC. Translating it yields CAISESAGLAVSYEQYF.

The table lists this clonotype with a few counts. The CDR3 region is CASSLAGQGSNEQFF. The DNA for the CDR3 is TGTGCCAGCAGCTTAGCGGGACAGGGGAGCAATGAGCAGTTCTTC. The chain is built from TRBV7-9 and TRBJ2-1; 10 nucleotides match TRBD1. The J segment lost 6 bases and the V segment lost 0 bases, leaving 2 bases of the junction unmatched. From germline, CDR1 is SEHNR and CDR2 FQNEAQ (reference sequence). The CDR3 is made up of 15 amino acids.

This clonotype was counted ten times or more. The rearrangement uses TRBV6-5 and TRBJ1-5; D gene uncertain. This CDR3 has 12 residues. The V gene lost 7 bases and the J gene lost 6 bases, with 10 bases spanning the gap. CDR1 and CDR2 from the germline V gene are MNHEY and SVGAGI. CDR3 sequence (DNA): TGTGCCAGCAAATCCGGTGGTCAGCCCCAGCATTTT. Amino acids: CASKSGGQPQHF.

V and J are TRBV29-1 and TRBJ2-2, with D hard to call. Germline CDR1 and CDR2: SQVTM and ANQGSEA. Between the trimmed V and J ends, which lost 4 bases and 3 bases, there was a span of 12 bases. CDR3 size: 14 residues. In DNA form, the CDR3 reads TGCAGCGTTGGGGCCAGGCCGGACACCGGGGAGCTGTTTTTT. It translates to CSVGARPDTGELFF.

This clonotype was seen ten or more times. The chain couples TRBV13 to TRBJ1-6; 9 bases fit TRBD1. Germline trimming cut 4 bases from V and 9 bases from J; bases unmatched to any gene: 4. The germline gives CDR1 PRHDT, CDR2 FYEKMQ (reference sequence). CDR3 length equals 14 residues. CDR3 coding DNA: TGTGCCAGCAGCTCACAGGGGGCGAGTTCACCCCTCCACTTT. As protein: CASSSQGASSPLHF. Variable domain in full (rest from reference TRBV13 and TRBJ1-6): AAGVIQSPRHLIKEKRETATLKCYPIPRHDTVYWYQQGPGQDPQFLISFYEKMQSDKGSIPDRFSAQQFSDYHSELNMSSLELGDSALYFCASSSQGASSPLHFGNGTRLTVT.

Ten or more counts support this clonotype. The V call is TRBV11-2, the J call TRBJ2-3, with no clear D. The V gene lost 3 bases and the J gene lost 0 bases, with 10 bases spanning the gap. Germline V gives CDR1 SGHAT, CDR2 FQNNGV. This CDR3 is built from 15 residues. The CDR3 loop is CASSLRGASTDTQYF. In DNA form, the CDR3 reads TGTGCCAGCAGCTTGCGCGGTGCTAGCACAGATACGCAGTATTTT.

This clonotype was seen many times. The chain joins TRBV12-3 or TRBV12-4 to TRBJ2-2, with D perhaps matching TRBD1 (5 bases). V lost 0 bases and J 6 bases, leaving 14 bases between the germline ends. The CDR3 spans 16 residues. The CDR3 spells CASSLAPPGLPGELFF. In nucleotides, the CDR3 is TGTGCCAGCAGTTTAGCGCCCCCAGGGTTACCCGGGGAGCTGTTTTTT.

This clonotype was found many times. The rearrangement uses TRBV27 and TRBJ1-3, with D possibly matching TRBD1 (5 bases). Germline V lookup: CDR1 MNHEY, CDR2 SMNVEV (reference sequence). The V end was cut by 6 bases, the J end by 0 bases, with 12 bases between. The CDR3 sequence is 15 residues long. The CDR3 bases are TGTGCCAGCAGAGCGGGACTGCCCTCTGGAAACACCATATATTTT. As protein: CASRAGLPSGNTIYF.

This clonotype was found many times. This chain joins TRBV29-1 and TRBJ2-4; TRBD2 matches 7 bases. V shed 3 bases and J 7 bases; nucleotides not matched to a gene: 6. Germline V CDR1 and CDR2: SQVTM, ANQGSEA. The CDR3 is made up of 13 amino acids. CDR3 sequence (DNA): TGCAGCGTTGAGGCGGGAGACGCTAACATTCAGTACTTC. Protein sequence: CSVEAGDANIQYF.

In its sample, this clonotype was seen a few times. The chain has TRBV6-6 and TRBJ1-1, with D possibly being TRBD1 (6 bases). The V end was cut by 4 bases, the J end by 0 bases, with 12 bases between. Germline lookup yields CDR1 MNHNY and CDR2 SVGAGI (reference sequence). The CDR3 sequence is 15 residues long. As DNA, the CDR3 is TGTGCCAGCAGTTTGAGGGGGGACATGAACACTGAAGCTTTCTTT. This translates into CASSLRGDMNTEAFF.

This chain joins TRBV12-3 or TRBV12-4 and TRBJ2-1; the D gene is possibly TRBD1 (8 bases). This CDR3 comprises 15 residues. V was pared by 5 bases and J by 8 bases, with 19 bases between. The CDR3 DNA follows: TGTGCCAGCAGTCGACGGCTACAGGGGGGGGATGAGCAGTTCTTC. Its translation: CASSRRLQGGDEQFF.

The chain couples TRBV7-9 to TRBJ2-3; D perhaps matches TRBD2 (6 bases). This CDR3 comprises 15 residues. From germline, CDR1 is SEHNR and CDR2 FQNEAQ (reference sequence). The germline V and J ends were trimmed by 7 bases and 5 bases, with 19 bases remaining between them. This CDR3 is CASISVGGKGDTQYF. The CDR3 DNA follows: TGTGCCAGCATATCAGTAGGCGGGAAAGGAGATACGCAGTATTTT.

The chain links TRBV6-6 to TRBJ2-4; 9 bases align to TRBD2. Germline CDR1 is MNHNY and CDR2 is SVGAGI (reference sequence). The CDR3 sequence is 15 residues long. Trimming removed 2 bases from V and 6 bases from J; junction bases left unmatched: 5. CDR3: CASSYVSGRTNIQYF. Written as DNA, the CDR3 is TGTGCCAGCAGTTACGTAAGCGGGAGGACAAACATTCAGTACTTC.

On this clonotype: A read error is possible here, since a much larger clone lies one base away. The rearrangement links TRBV29-1 to TRBJ2-1; 7 nucleotides line up with TRBD2. The germline V gene has CDR1 SQVTM and CDR2 ANQGSEA. This CDR3 has 17 amino acids. Trimming at V came to 7 bases and at J to 7 bases, leaving 22 bases not matched to a gene. The CDR3 sequence is CSASFPLAALGGNEQFF. In DNA, the CDR3 is TGCAGCGCCTCATTTCCTCTAGCGGCGTTGGGTGGAAATGAGCAGTTCTTC.

This sequence joins TRBV7-6 and TRBJ2-7; 7 bases align to TRBD2. The germline V gene has CDR1 SGHVS and CDR2 FNYEAQ. With 5 bases clipped from V and 3 bases from J, the junction kept 7 bases outside the gene matches. The CDR3 sequence is 14 residues long. CDR3 nucleotides: TGTGCCAGCAGCATAAGCGGGGCCGGCTACGAGCAGTACTTC. It is translated as CASSISGAGYEQYF.

The rearrangement links TRBV6-6 to TRBJ2-1, with D perhaps matching TRBD1 (6 bases). V lost 8 bases and J lost 7, with 15 bases in between. Germline V gives CDR1 MNHNY, CDR2 SVGAGI (reference sequence). This CDR3 contains 13 residues. CDR3 DNA: TGTGCCAGCGCCAGGACAGATGAAAATGAGCAGTTCTTC. This sequence encodes CASARTDENEQFF.

The V gene is TRBV12-3 or TRBV12-4, the J gene TRBJ2-3; D gene uncertain. Trimming removed 4 bases at V and 7 bases at J, with 9 bases between. The CDR3 contains 12 residues. CDR3 in amino acids: CASSYSRNTQYF. In DNA, the CDR3 is TGTGCCAGCAGTTATTCTAGGAATACGCAGTATTTT.